Presented here are 12 T cell receptor beta chains from one specimen sequenced in a study of cytomegalovirus exposure and HLA in healthy donors. A multiplex PCR was run with 60 Vbeta primers and 13 Jbeta primers. TCRdb's copy holds only in-frame clones and misses some; the assay was immunoSEQ multiplex PCR. The profile shows about 180,000 clones, about 73% of them singletons. Material: PBMCs. The receptors here all came from a woman between 45 and 60 years old in good health and CMV-seropositive.

The gene calls are TRBV5-4 and TRBJ2-1; D possibly corresponds to TRBD1 (6 bases). Trimming pared 5 bases from V and 6 bases from J, leaving 18 bases between. The CDR3 sequence is 15 residues long. Germline loops: CDR1 SGHNT, CDR2 YYREEE (reference sequence). This chain's CDR3 is CASRTTRGSGNEQFF. The CDR3 region has the DNA TGTGCCAGCAGGACGACCAGGGGAAGTGGCAATGAGCAGTTCTTC.

This clone was found a few times. The CDR3 spells CASSYKGARAEAFF. DNA of the CDR3: TGCGCCAGCAGCTATAAGGGGGCGAGAGCTGAAGCTTTCTTT. The chain couples TRBV5-1 to TRBJ1-1; 7 bases fit TRBD1. This CDR3 has 14 residues. The germline CDR1 and CDR2 sequences are SGHRS and YFSETQ. The J segment lost 6 bases and the V segment lost 3 bases, leaving 8 bases of the junction unmatched.

The V and J genes are TRBV9 and TRBJ1-5, with 7 bases aligning to TRBD1. The CDR3 loop spans 15 amino acids. Per germline, CDR1 SGDLS and CDR2 YYNGEE. After removal of 4 bases from V and 3 bases from J, the junction contained 7 bases not matched to a gene. The CDR3 is CASSQFGTDNQPQHF. CDR3 sequence (DNA): TGTGCCAGCAGCCAATTCGGGACAGACAATCAGCCCCAGCATTTT.

The chain carries TRBV6-5 and TRBJ1-2; the D gene is possibly TRBD1 (6 bases). Germline CDR1 is MNHEY and CDR2 is SVGAGI. The V gene lost 6 bases and the J gene lost 8 bases, with 19 bases spanning the gap. The CDR3 loop spans 14 amino acids. CDR3 protein: CASSPWDIGWGYTF. The DNA of the CDR3 is TGTGCCAGCAGCCCCTGGGACATTGGATGGGGCTACACCTTC.

The gene calls are TRBV7-8 and TRBJ1-1; D might be TRBD1 (6 bases). Trimming pared 0 bases from V and 10 bases from J, leaving 21 bases between. This CDR3 is built from 16 residues. CDR1 and CDR2 from the germline V gene are SGHVS and FQNEAQ. The CDR3 loop is CASSLAAITTGMVAFF. The CDR3 nucleotides read TGTGCCAGCAGCTTAGCTGCAATAACAACAGGGATGGTAGCTTTCTTT.

The chain uses TRBV6-1 and TRBJ2-7, with D possibly TRBD1 on 5 matching bases. The CDR3 covers 14 residues. The V gene lost 4 bases and the J gene lost 0 bases, with 10 bases spanning the gap. The V gene's germline CDR1 is MNHNS and CDR2 SASEGT. As DNA, the CDR3 is TGTGCCAGCAGTGTCAGGGCTAGCTCCTACGAGCAGTACTTC. It translates to CASSVRASSYEQYF.

The gene calls are TRBV6-1 and TRBJ1-6; a weak D match, TRBD1 (5 bases). This CDR3 region has 14 residues. The V gene's germline CDR1 is MNHNS and CDR2 SASEGT. The V end lost 11 bases, the J end lost 9 bases, and 20 bases lay between the germline ends. The CDR3 nucleotides read TGTGCCGCGGGGGGGGTAGGGACCGCTTCACCCCTCCACTTT. Translated, it gives CAAGGVGTASPLHF.

The chain couples TRBV11-2 to TRBJ2-1; a weak D match, TRBD2 (5 bases). The V end was cut by 5 bases, the J end by 5 bases, with 13 bases between. The CDR3 totals 14 residues. The germline V gene encodes CDR1 SGHAT and CDR2 FQNNGV. CDR3 residues: CASSPPPGDNEQFF. As DNA, the CDR3 is TGTGCCAGCAGCCCACCTCCCGGGGACAATGAGCAGTTCTTC.

V usage is TRBV5-6 and J usage is TRBJ2-7, with D possibly being TRBD2 (7 bases). Trimming shortened V by 1 base and J by 3 bases, and 23 bases separated the two germline ends. This CDR3 comprises 18 residues. CDR1 and CDR2 from the germline V gene are SGHDT and YYEEEE. DNA for the CDR3: TGTGCCAGCAGCTTGATGCGGGGGCAGGTCCCCGTAGGCTACGAGCAGTACTTC. Amino acid sequence: CASSLMRGQVPVGYEQYF.

V gene TRBV2 combines with J gene TRBJ1-2; 7 bases agree with TRBD1. V shed 5 bases and J 8 bases; nucleotides not matched to a gene: 8. This CDR3 spans 13 amino acids. Per germline, CDR1 SNHLY and CDR2 FYNNEI. CDR3 bases: TGTGCCAGCAGTCTAAGGAGGGGGCAAGGCTACACCTTC. It is translated as CASSLRRGQGYTF.

The chain uses TRBV29-1 and TRBJ2-2; the match to TRBD1 covers 12 bases. Germline CDR1 and CDR2: SQVTM and ANQGSEA. With 2 bases clipped from V and 5 bases from J, the junction kept 3 bases outside the gene matches. The CDR3 length is 15 residues. CDR3 bases: TGCAGCGTTGAATTGGGACAGGGGGCAACCGGGGAGCTGTTTTTT. Protein sequence: CSVELGQGATGELFF.

The gene calls are TRBV2 and TRBJ2-5, with D possibly being TRBD1 (5 bases). The CDR3 is 12 residues long. The V end was cut by 2 bases, the J end by 5 bases, with 6 bases between. The V gene's germline CDR1 is SNHLY and CDR2 FYNNEI. DNA for the CDR3: TGTGCCAGCAGTGAAAACAGGGAGACCCAGTACTTC. It is translated as CASSENRETQYF.